This T cell receptor beta chain was obtained from a study of blood T cells in healthy people across ages. The second PCR ran about 6 to 12 cycles with a sample-barcoded 5' primer and J-beta primers. MiXCR, run by TCRdb on the 5' RACE reads, gives a single entry per CDR3 protein. The table lists about 800,000 distinct CDR3 sequences, about 62% of them singletons. Per-sample yields of isolated PBMCs were at least 6 million. This CDR3 is built from 15 residues. From germline, CDR1 is MGHDK and CDR2 SYGVNS. V shed 1 base and J shed 5 bases, with 14 bases lying between them. The TCR comes from a man under 40 in good health. The rearrangement joins TRBV25-1 to TRBJ1-2; D remains ambiguous. The sample was blood. CDR3 in amino acids: CASSEWASELYGYTF. DNA of the CDR3: TGTGCCAGCAGTGAATGGGCCTCCGAGCTGTATGGCTACACCTTC.